A single sample gave rise to the 18 T cell receptor beta chains below, sequenced in a study of cytomegalovirus exposure and HLA in healthy donors. The PCR used 60 Vbeta and 13 Jbeta primers. Libraries were prepared by immunoSEQ multiplex PCR; TCRdb keeps only in-frame clonotypes and omits some of them. The sample carries around 150,000 clones, approximately 67% recorded once. The sequenced sample was PBMCs. The receptors come from a woman aged 55-69 years in good health and CMV-seronegative.

This chain connects TRBV2 to TRBJ2-5; 11 bases agree with TRBD2. The CDR3 length is 15 residues. V lost 3 bases and J lost 4; bases outside the gene matches: 4. Per germline, CDR1 SNHLY and CDR2 FYNNEI. CDR3 amino acids: CASSEASGRLETQYF. DNA of the CDR3: TGTGCCAGCAGTGAGGCTAGCGGGAGGTTAGAGACCCAGTACTTC.

This clone was recorded only once. This chain uses TRBV5-1 with TRBJ2-1; a possible D gene is TRBD1 (5 bases). CDR1 SGHRS and CDR2 YFSETQ come from the germline V gene. Trimming pared 4 bases from V and 5 bases from J, leaving 13 bases between. The CDR3 extends over 14 amino acids. For the CDR3, the DNA is TGCGCCAGCAGCGAACAGGTTATTGACAATGAGCAGTTCTTC. This codes for CASSEQVIDNEQFF.

CDR3 nucleotides: TGTGCCAGCAGCCGACTAGCGGGGGGGCCTAATGAGCAGTTCTTC. Protein product: CASSRLAGGPNEQFF. The chain recombines TRBV5-4 with TRBJ2-1, with 14 bases that match TRBD2. V was pared by 4 bases and J by 7 bases, with 4 bases of the junction left unmatched. Germline CDR1 SGHNT, CDR2 YYREEE (reference sequence). There are 15 residues in the CDR3. The whole variable domain, remainder taken from reference TRBV5-4 and TRBJ2-1, is ETGVTQSPTHLIKTRGQQVTLRCSSQSGHNTVSWYQQALGQGPQFIFQYYREEENGRGNFPPRFSGLQFPNYSSELNVNALELDDSALYLCASSRLAGGPNEQFFGPGTRLTVL.

This clone was counted a single time. The chain combines TRBV11-2 with TRBJ2-5; TRBD2 matches at 7 bases. This CDR3 contains 15 residues. V was clipped by 5 bases and J by 3 bases; unmatched bases: 9. In germline, CDR1 is SGHAT, CDR2 FQNNGV. CDR3 coding DNA: TGTGCCAGCAGCCGGGACTACCTAGGAGAAGAGACCCAGTACTTC. This sequence encodes CASSRDYLGEETQYF.

This rearrangement joins TRBV5-8 to TRBJ2-7, with D uncertain. V lost 2 bases to trimming and J lost 3 bases, with 3 bases between them. The germline CDR1 and CDR2 sequences are SGHTS and YDEGEE. There are 11 residues in the CDR3. The CDR3 coding sequence is TGTGCCAGCAGCTTTAACTACGAGCAGTACTTC. Translation: CASSFNYEQYF.

The chain employs TRBV5-1 and TRBJ2-2; perhaps TRBD2 as D (6 bases). The V end was cut by 1 base, the J end by 0 bases, with 10 bases between. CDR1 is SGHRS and CDR2 is YFSETQ in the germline V gene. The CDR3 sequence is 16 residues long. The CDR3, as DNA: TGCGCCAGCAGCTTGATGGGAGGAGCGAACACCGGGGAGCTGTTTTTT. As protein: CASSLMGGANTGELFF.

The chain has TRBV19 and TRBJ1-1; perhaps TRBD1 as D (5 bases). The germline CDR1 and CDR2 sequences are LNHDA and SQIVND (reference sequence). V was pared by 4 bases and J by 7 bases, with 13 bases between. There are 13 residues in the CDR3. CDR3 residues: CASSSYMGLEAFF. In DNA, the CDR3 is TGTGCCAGTAGTAGTTACATGGGGCTTGAAGCTTTCTTT.

The chain couples TRBV2 to TRBJ2-5, with a tentative D call TRBD2 (7 bases). Germline CDR1 reads SNHLY; CDR2 reads FYNNEI. The germline V and J ends were trimmed by 10 bases and 4 bases, with 16 bases remaining between them. The CDR3 is made up of 13 amino acids. CDR3 nucleotides: TGTGCCACCAAAGGGGGGGCCTCAGAGACCCAGTACTTC. Encoded protein: CATKGGASETQYF.

The chain links TRBV10-1 to TRBJ2-5; 9 nucleotides line up with TRBD1. The J call is doubtful: the DNA matches TRBJ2-7 better. The CDR3 spans 15 residues. Germline CDR1 and CDR2: WNHNN and SYGVQD (reference sequence). The DNA of the CDR3 is TGCGCCAGTGCTCCCGGGACAGGGTGTTTCGACGAGCAGTACTTC. This encodes CASAPGTGCFDEQYF.

This clone was detected a few times. The gene calls are TRBV4-1 and TRBJ1-4; maybe TRBD1 (5 bases). Germline CDR1 and CDR2: MGHRA and YSYEKL. V shed 5 bases and J shed 3 bases, with 13 bases lying between them. The CDR3 has 15 residues. For the CDR3, the DNA is TGCGCCAGCAGCTACATAGACAGATCTAATGAAAAACTGTTTTTT. Protein product: CASSYIDRSNEKLFF.

The J gene is TRBJ2-3, the V gene TRBV12-5; the match to TRBD2 covers 8 bases. V lost 2 bases, J lost 4 bases, and 5 bases stayed unmatched. This CDR3 has 15 amino acids. CDR1 and CDR2 (germline): LGHNT, FRNRAP. The CDR3: CASGLRGGVSDTQYF. DNA for the CDR3: TGTGCTAGTGGTTTGCGGGGGGGGGTTTCAGATACGCAGTATTTT.

CDR3 in DNA: TGTGCCAGCAGTACCGACAGGGCCATGAACACTGAAGCTTTCTTT. It is translated as CASSTDRAMNTEAFF. The chain employs TRBV6-5 and TRBJ1-1, with 7 bases that match TRBD1. CDR1 MNHEY and CDR2 SVGAGI come from the germline V gene. This CDR3 contains 15 residues. The J segment lost 0 bases and the V segment lost 5 bases, leaving 6 bases of the junction unmatched.

The J gene is TRBJ2-4, the V gene TRBV28; D may be TRBD1 (7 bases). V gave up 9 bases and J gave up 0 bases, with 18 bases separating them. The CDR3 contains 16 residues. Per germline, CDR1 MDHEN and CDR2 SYDVKM. The CDR3 bases are TGTGCCAGTCGGGGGACAGTCACCTTAGCCAAAAACATTCAGTACTTC. Its protein product is CASRGTVTLAKNIQYF.

The sample holds one count of this clone. This chain uses TRBV6-5 with TRBJ1-5; tentative D call: TRBD1 (6 bases). This CDR3 region has 15 residues. V dropped 8 bases and J dropped 3 bases, with 17 bases sitting between them. Germline V gives CDR1 MNHEY, CDR2 SVGAGI. As DNA, the CDR3 is TGTGCCAGCGGTCCACAGGGAAACTCCAATCAGCCCCAGCATTTT. Translation: CASGPQGNSNQPQHF.

J is TRBJ2-5 and V is TRBV5-5, with a weak D call TRBD2 (6 bases). The CDR3 contains 14 residues. V was trimmed by 1 base and J by 1 base, leaving 8 bases between them. The germline CDR1 and CDR2 sequences are SGHKS and YYEKEE (reference sequence). The CDR3 region is CASSLLTSQETQYF. The CDR3 DNA sequence: TGTGCCAGCAGCTTGTTGACTAGCCAAGAGACCCAGTACTTC. The full variable domain, completed using reference TRBV5-5 and TRBJ2-5, is DAGVTQSPTHLIKTRGQQVTLRCSPISGHKSVSWYQQVLGQGPQFIFQYYEKEERGRGNFPDRFSARQFPNYSSELNVNALLLGDSALYLCASSLLTSQETQYFGPGTRLLVL.

V is TRBV5-5 and J is TRBJ1-3; D unresolved. Trimming stripped 3 bases from V and 3 bases from J, with 10 bases between. Germline assignment: CDR1 SGHKS and CDR2 YYEKEE (reference sequence). The CDR3 runs 14 residues. The CDR3 is CASSSAGFGNTIYF. The CDR3 DNA reads as TGTGCCAGCAGCTCGGCGGGGTTTGGAAACACCATATATTTT.

This clone occurred once. This chain links TRBV7-9 with TRBJ2-1; 8 bases fit TRBD2. The CDR3 is made up of 17 amino acids. Germline assignment: CDR1 SEHNR and CDR2 FQNEAQ (reference sequence). Germline trimming cut 6 bases from V and 5 bases from J; bases unmatched to any gene: 15. CDR3 sequence: CASSDPGLVDQHNEQFF. The CDR3 DNA reads as TGTGCCAGCAGTGATCCGGGACTAGTGGACCAACACAATGAGCAGTTCTTC.

The J gene is TRBJ1-2, the V gene TRBV5-1; no clear D. Germline values: CDR1 SGHRS, CDR2 YFSETQ. The CDR3 covers 15 residues. V gave up 0 bases and J gave up 8 bases, with 17 bases separating them. CDR3 region: CASSLEADARRGYTF. The CDR3 DNA is TGCGCCAGCAGCTTGGAGGCGGACGCTCGGAGGGGCTACACCTTC. The variable domain in full, completed from reference TRBV5-1 and TRBJ1-2, reads KAGVTQTPRYLIKTRGQQVTLSCSPISGHRSVSWYQQTPGQGLQFLFEYFSETQRNKGNFPGRFSGRQFSNSRSEMNVSTLELGDSALYLCASSLEADARRGYTFGSGTRLTVV.